Shown below are 15 T cell receptor beta chains from a single sample sequenced in a study of regulatory T cells in long-lasting Graves disease. HTBI primers from iRepertoire and Arm-PCR of CDR3 regions yielded the TCR beta libraries. Each CDR3 protein is one row after TCRdb ran MiXCR on the multiplex PCR reads. The top ten clones hold about 8.3% of a sample with hundreds of thousands of distinct CDR3 sequences, 20% of them seen once. Regarding time point: persistent/refractory GD, antithyroid drugs over 5 years with positive TRAb. PBMCs provided the RNA from which the TCR library was made. The starting material was peripheral blood mononuclear cells (PBMCs), obtained when the disease was refractory, from a patient treated with antithyroid drugs. These receptors were collected from a female donor with Graves disease.

This clonotype was picked up many times. V and J are TRBV6-1 and TRBJ1-1; D unclear. V lost 6 bases and J lost 4, with 12 bases in between. This CDR3 region has 13 residues. Germline loops: CDR1 MNHNS, CDR2 SASEGT. CDR3 in DNA: TGTGCCAGCAGATTATACGGGAGCACTGAAGCTTTCTTT. It translates to CASRLYGSTEAFF.

This clonotype was found many times. The chain is built from TRBV11-2 and TRBJ2-7; unclear D gene. Germline values: CDR1 SGHAT, CDR2 FQNNGV. Between the trimmed V and J ends, which lost 5 bases and 3 bases, there was a span of 17 bases. The CDR3 contains 15 residues. DNA of the CDR3: TGTGCCAGCAGCCCACATTCCTCGGACGGCTACGAGCAGTACTTC. As protein: CASSPHSSDGYEQYF.

This clonotype was seen just once. The CDR3 nucleotides read TGTGCCAGCAGCATCAGGAGCTCCTATAATTCACCCCTCCACTTT. Translated: CASSIRSSYNSPLHF. The chain is built from TRBV5-6 and TRBJ1-6; D not resolved. The CDR3 runs 15 residues. Deletions cut 4 bases from V and 0 bases from J, with 8 bases between. The germline V gene encodes CDR1 SGHDT and CDR2 YYEEEE.

The chain links TRBV19 to TRBJ2-7; the D is unclear. The CDR3 is 13 residues long. V lost 3 bases to trimming and J lost 3 bases, with 9 bases between them. The germline V gene encodes CDR1 LNHDA and CDR2 SQIVND (reference sequence). The CDR3 bases are TGTGCCAGTAGTATTAAGAACAGCTACGAGCAGTACTTC. Amino acid sequence: CASSIKNSYEQYF.

The chain carries TRBV20-1 and TRBJ2-1; perhaps TRBD1 as D (5 bases). The CDR3 is 15 residues long. The germline V gene encodes CDR1 DFQATT and CDR2 SNEGSKA (reference sequence). Trimming pared 4 bases from V and 2 bases from J, leaving 15 bases between. The CDR3 region is CSAIGARGPYNEQFF. The CDR3 bases are TGCAGTGCTATTGGGGCTCGAGGTCCCTACAATGAGCAGTTCTTC.

Many counts were recorded for this clonotype. The chain uses TRBV11-2 and TRBJ1-2; perhaps TRBD1 as D (5 bases). The germline V gene has CDR1 SGHAT and CDR2 FQNNGV. V was shortened by 5 bases and J by 3 bases, with 16 bases between the two germline ends. The CDR3 is 15 amino acids. In nucleotides, the CDR3 is TGTGCCAGCAGCATGGGGCAACGGTTAGACTATGGCTACACCTTC. Amino acids: CASSMGQRLDYGYTF.

V gene TRBV11-2 combines with J gene TRBJ2-6, with no clear D. CDR1 SGHAT and CDR2 FQNNGV come from the germline V gene. The V end lost 0 bases, the J end lost 2 bases, and 2 bases lay between the germline ends. The CDR3 sequence is 14 residues long. The CDR3 bases are TGTGCCAGCAGCTTAGATACTGGGGCCAACGTCCTGACTTTC. Translated: CASSLDTGANVLTF.

This clonotype was counted ten times or more. The V and J genes are TRBV5-1 and TRBJ1-4, with D perhaps TRBD1 (5 bases). Germline loops: CDR1 SGHRS, CDR2 YFSETQ. The ends were cut back, 0 bases at V and 4 bases at J, with 10 bases in the middle. This CDR3 contains 15 residues. Here the CDR3 reads CASSLGQRNNEKLFF. CDR3 DNA: TGCGCCAGCAGCTTGGGACAGAGAAATAATGAAAAACTGTTTTTT.

This clonotype showed up many times. The chain employs TRBV12-3 or TRBV12-4 and TRBJ2-5, with 11 bases that match TRBD2. After removal of 3 bases from V and 2 bases from J, the junction contained 14 bases not matched to a gene. The CDR3 spans 19 residues. As DNA, the CDR3 is TGTGCCAGCAGTTTCTCGGCGCCTAGCGGGAGGCCCATTCAAGAGACCCAGTACTTC. Translation gives CASSFSAPSGRPIQETQYF.

In this sample, this clonotype turned up many times. V is TRBV27 and J is TRBJ2-5; 8 bases line up with TRBD1. The germline V gene encodes CDR1 MNHEY and CDR2 SMNVEV (reference sequence). This CDR3 is 18 amino acids long. Trimming at V came to 9 bases and at J to 2 bases, leaving 20 bases not matched to a gene. The CDR3 DNA is TGTGCCAGTAAAATTACGGCAGGGGGCGATCGAGCTCAAGAGACCCAGTACTTC. It encodes CASKITAGGDRAQETQYF.

J is TRBJ1-5 and V is TRBV19; D is perhaps TRBD1 (5 bases). V was shortened by 5 bases and J by 0 bases, with 14 bases between the two germline ends. Germline V CDR1 and CDR2: LNHDA, SQIVND (reference sequence). The CDR3 is made up of 16 amino acids. The CDR3 bases are TGTGCCAGTAGTGCCCGAGGGGATTATAGCAATCAGCCCCAGCATTTT. It specifies CASSARGDYSNQPQHF.

The chain employs TRBV27 and TRBJ1-2, with D hard to call. The CDR3 contains 14 residues. Germline CDR1 and CDR2: MNHEY and SMNVEV (reference sequence). V was shortened by 8 bases and J by 2 bases, with 15 bases between the two germline ends. The CDR3: CASPRMGGNYGYTF. The CDR3 DNA reads TGTGCCAGCCCCCGAATGGGCGGAAACTATGGCTACACCTTC.

The J gene is TRBJ2-1, the V gene TRBV7-6, with a possible D match to TRBD2 (5 bases). The CDR3 is made up of 14 amino acids. Germline V gives CDR1 SGHVS, CDR2 FNYEAQ. The V gene lost 5 bases and the J gene lost 3 bases, with 11 bases spanning the gap. Here the CDR3 DNA reads TGTGCCAGCAGCCGGACTGAGAGCTACAATGAGCAGTTCTTC. Translating gives CASSRTESYNEQFF.

The rearrangement joins TRBV7-9 to TRBJ1-2; D gene uncertain. The length of the CDR3 is 14 residues. With 5 bases removed from V and 8 bases from J, the gap between germline ends came to 18 bases. Germline values: CDR1 SEHNR, CDR2 FQNEAQ (reference sequence). CDR3 in amino acids: CASSLTGTVTGYTF. CDR3 nucleotides: TGTGCCAGCAGCCTAACCGGCACTGTAACCGGCTACACCTTC.

In nucleotides, the CDR3 is TGTGCCAGCAGTTACCAACCTCCGGGACTAAGTCCTCATTCGTTCTTC. It encodes CASSYQPPGLSPHSFF. V is TRBV6-2 or TRBV6-3 and J is TRBJ2-1, with 7 bases aligning to TRBD2. CDR3 length: 16 residues. Trimming took 2 bases from V and 15 from J; bases not matched to a gene: 19. In germline, CDR1 is MNHEY, CDR2 SVGEGT.